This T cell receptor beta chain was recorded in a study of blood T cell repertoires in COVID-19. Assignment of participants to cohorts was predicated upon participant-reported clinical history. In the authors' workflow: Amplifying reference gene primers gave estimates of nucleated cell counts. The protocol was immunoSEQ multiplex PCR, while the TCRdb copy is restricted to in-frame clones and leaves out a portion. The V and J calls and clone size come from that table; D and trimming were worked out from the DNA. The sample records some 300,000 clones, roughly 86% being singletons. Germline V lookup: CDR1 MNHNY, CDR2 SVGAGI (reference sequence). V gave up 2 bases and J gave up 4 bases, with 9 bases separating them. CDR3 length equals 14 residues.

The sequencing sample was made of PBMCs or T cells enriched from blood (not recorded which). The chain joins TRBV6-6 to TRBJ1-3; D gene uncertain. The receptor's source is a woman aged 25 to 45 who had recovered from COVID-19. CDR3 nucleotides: TGTGCCAGCAGTTACGATCCCGGGGGAAACACCATATATTTT. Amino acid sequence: CASSYDPGGNTIYF.